The 5 T cell receptor beta chains below all came from one sample that was sequenced in a study of T cells in narcolepsy. The repertoire was sequenced with immunoSEQ multiplex PCR; TCRdb's copy has only in-frame clones and lacks some. The sample records roughly 25,000 clones, less than 70% being singletons. Sequencing was carried out using memory (CD45RA-) CD4+ T cells from blood. Every receptor here comes from a human donor in good health.

The chain links TRBV2 to TRBJ2-3, with 7 positions matching TRBD2. This CDR3 has 16 amino acids. Germline CDR1 is SNHLY and CDR2 is FYNNEI. J was trimmed by 1 base and V by 2 bases; bases with no gene match: 6. The CDR3 DNA reads as TGTGCCAGCAGTGAAAGGGGCAGCGGGGGCACAGATACGCAGTATTTT. Protein sequence: CASSERGSGGTDTQYF.

This chain uses TRBV5-1 with TRBJ2-7, with unresolved D. Trimming stripped 2 bases from V and 0 bases from J, with 6 bases between. Germline CDR1 reads SGHRS; CDR2 reads YFSETQ. CDR3 length equals 13 residues. CDR3 nucleotides: TGCGCCAGCAGCTTCCTCGGCTCCTACGAGCAGTACTTC. Amino acid sequence: CASSFLGSYEQYF. Combining the CDR3 with reference TRBV5-1 and TRBJ2-7 gives the whole variable domain KAGVTQTPRYLIKTRGQQVTLSCSPISGHRSVSWYQQTPGQGLQFLFEYFSETQRNKGNFPGRFSGRQFSNSRSEMNVSTLELGDSALYLCASSFLGSYEQYFGPGTRLTVT.

This chain connects TRBV18 to TRBJ1-1; TRBD1 might be the D (5 bases). The CDR3 totals 13 residues. In germline, CDR1 is KGHSH, CDR2 LQKENI. V lost 9 bases, J lost 1 base, and 12 bases lay in between. The CDR3 bases are TGTGCCAGTTTCGCAGGGCGGAACACTGAAGCTTTCTTT. This sequence encodes CASFAGRNTEAFF.

The J gene is TRBJ2-1, the V gene TRBV28; D ambiguous. The CDR3 sequence is 12 residues long. The germline V gene encodes CDR1 MDHEN and CDR2 SYDVKM. V lost 5 bases and J lost 9, with 11 bases in between. CDR3 DNA: TGTGCCAGCAGTCCCCGGCGGCGTGAGCAGTTCTTC. Translation gives CASSPRRREQFF.

The chain employs TRBV6-5 and TRBJ1-1; D ambiguous. The CDR3 covers 13 residues. The V and J ends lost 5 bases and 1 base respectively, with 8 bases between them. From germline, CDR1 is MNHEY and CDR2 SVGAGI. CDR3 amino acids: CASSVNRNTEAFF. CDR3 DNA sequence: TGTGCCAGCAGTGTAAACAGGAACACTGAAGCTTTCTTT.